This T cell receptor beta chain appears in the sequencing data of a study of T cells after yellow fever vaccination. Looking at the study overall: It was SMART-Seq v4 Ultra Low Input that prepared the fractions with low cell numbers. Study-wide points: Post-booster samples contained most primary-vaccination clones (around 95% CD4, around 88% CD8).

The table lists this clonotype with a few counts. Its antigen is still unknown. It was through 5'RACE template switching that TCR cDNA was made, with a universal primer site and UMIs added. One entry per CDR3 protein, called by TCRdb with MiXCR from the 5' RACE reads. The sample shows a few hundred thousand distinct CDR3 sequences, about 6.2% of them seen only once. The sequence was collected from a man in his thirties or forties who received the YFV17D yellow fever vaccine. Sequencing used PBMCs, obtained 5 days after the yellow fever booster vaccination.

The CDR3 DNA reads TGTGCCAGCAGCTTAGGCGGGAGGCCCCACGAGCAGTACTTC. It yields the protein CASSLGGRPHEQYF. V and J are TRBV7-6 and TRBJ2-7, with TRBD2 matching over 8 bases. The CDR3 is made up of 14 amino acids. The germline gives CDR1 SGHVS, CDR2 FNYEAQ. The trim removed 1 base at V and 5 bases at J, leaving 4 bases unmatched.